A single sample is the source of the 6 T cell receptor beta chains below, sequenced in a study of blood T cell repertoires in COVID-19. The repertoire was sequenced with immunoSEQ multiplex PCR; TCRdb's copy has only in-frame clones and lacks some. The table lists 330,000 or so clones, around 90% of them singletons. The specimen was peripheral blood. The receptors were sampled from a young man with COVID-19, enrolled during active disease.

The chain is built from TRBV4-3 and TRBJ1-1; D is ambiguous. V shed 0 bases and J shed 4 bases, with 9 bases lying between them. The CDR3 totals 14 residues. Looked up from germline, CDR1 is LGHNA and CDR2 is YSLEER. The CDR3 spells CASSQDPRVTEAFF. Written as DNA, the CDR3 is TGCGCCAGCAGCCAAGATCCCCGGGTCACTGAAGCTTTCTTT.

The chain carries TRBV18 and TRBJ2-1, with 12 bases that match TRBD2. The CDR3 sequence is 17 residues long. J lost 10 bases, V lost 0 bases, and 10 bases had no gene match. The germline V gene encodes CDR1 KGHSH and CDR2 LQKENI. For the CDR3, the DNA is TGTGCCAGCTCACCACCGCAGGGTCTAGCGGGAGGGAAGGAGCAGTTCTTC. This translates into CASSPPQGLAGGKEQFF.

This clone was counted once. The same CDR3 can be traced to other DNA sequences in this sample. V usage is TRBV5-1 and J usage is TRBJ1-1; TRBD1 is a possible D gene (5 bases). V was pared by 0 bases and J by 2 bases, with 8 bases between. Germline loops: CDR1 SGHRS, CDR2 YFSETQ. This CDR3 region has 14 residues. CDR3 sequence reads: CASSLAGGNTEAFF. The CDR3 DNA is TGCGCCAGCAGCTTGGCCGGGGGAAACACTGAAGCTTTCTTT.

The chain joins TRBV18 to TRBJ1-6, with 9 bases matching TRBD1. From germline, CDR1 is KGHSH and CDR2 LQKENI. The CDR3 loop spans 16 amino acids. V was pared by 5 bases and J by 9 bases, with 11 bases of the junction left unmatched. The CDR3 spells CASSYLRTGVGSPLHF. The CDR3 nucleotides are TGTGCCAGCTCATATCTAAGGACAGGGGTTGGTTCACCCCTCCACTTT.

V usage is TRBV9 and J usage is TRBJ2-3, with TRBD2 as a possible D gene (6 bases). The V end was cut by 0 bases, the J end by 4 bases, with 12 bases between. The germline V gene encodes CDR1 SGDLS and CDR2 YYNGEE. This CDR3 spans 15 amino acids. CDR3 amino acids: CASSVDGSGPDTQYF. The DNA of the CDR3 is TGTGCCAGCAGCGTAGACGGGAGCGGCCCAGATACGCAGTATTTT.

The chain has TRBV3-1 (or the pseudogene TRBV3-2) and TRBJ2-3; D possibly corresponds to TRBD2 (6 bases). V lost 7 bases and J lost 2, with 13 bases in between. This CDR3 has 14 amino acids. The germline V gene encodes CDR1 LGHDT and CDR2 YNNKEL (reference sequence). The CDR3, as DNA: TGTGCCAGCATGGGGCGGGATGACACAGATACGCAGTATTTT. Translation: CASMGRDDTDTQYF.